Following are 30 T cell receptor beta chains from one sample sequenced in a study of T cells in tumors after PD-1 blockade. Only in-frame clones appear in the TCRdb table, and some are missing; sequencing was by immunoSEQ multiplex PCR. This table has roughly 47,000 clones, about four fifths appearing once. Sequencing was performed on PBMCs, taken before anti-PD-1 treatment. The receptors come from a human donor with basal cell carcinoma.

In nucleotides, the CDR3 is TGTGCCAGCAGTGAGGGACAGGGGGCCTTCACAGATACGCAGTATTTT. It is translated as CASSEGQGAFTDTQYF. The V call is TRBV6-1, the J call TRBJ2-3, with 12 bases lining up with TRBD1. This CDR3 has 16 residues. J was trimmed by 2 bases and V by 3 bases; bases with no gene match: 3. Germline V gene lookup returns CDR1 MNHNS and CDR2 SASEGT.

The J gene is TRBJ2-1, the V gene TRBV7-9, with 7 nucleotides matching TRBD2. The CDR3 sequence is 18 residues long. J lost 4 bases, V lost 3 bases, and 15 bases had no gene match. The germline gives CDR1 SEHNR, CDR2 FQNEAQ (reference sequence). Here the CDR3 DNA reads TGTGCCAGCAGCTTTTCCCCCGGGGGAGGGCCGACTTACAATGAGCAGTTCTTC. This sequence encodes CASSFSPGGGPTYNEQFF.

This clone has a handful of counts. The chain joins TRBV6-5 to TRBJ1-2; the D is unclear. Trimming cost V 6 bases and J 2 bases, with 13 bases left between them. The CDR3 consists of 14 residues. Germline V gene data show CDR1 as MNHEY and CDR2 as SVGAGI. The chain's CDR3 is CASSRGRTNYGYTF. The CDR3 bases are TGTGCCAGCAGCCGCGGACGGACGAACTATGGCTACACCTTC.

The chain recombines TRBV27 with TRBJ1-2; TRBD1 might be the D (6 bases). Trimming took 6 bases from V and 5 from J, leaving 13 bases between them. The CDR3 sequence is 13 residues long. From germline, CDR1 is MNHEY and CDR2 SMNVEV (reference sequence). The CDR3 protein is CASSQTGIYGYTF. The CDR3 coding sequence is TGTGCCAGCAGCCAAACAGGGATTTATGGCTACACCTTC.

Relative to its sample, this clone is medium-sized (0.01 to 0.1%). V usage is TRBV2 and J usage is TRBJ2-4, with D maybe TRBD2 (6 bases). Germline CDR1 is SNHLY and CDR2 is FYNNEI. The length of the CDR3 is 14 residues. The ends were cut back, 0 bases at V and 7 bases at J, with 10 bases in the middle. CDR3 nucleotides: TGTGCCAGCAGTGAAGCGTCTGGGAGGAACATTCAGTACTTC. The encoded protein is CASSEASGRNIQYF. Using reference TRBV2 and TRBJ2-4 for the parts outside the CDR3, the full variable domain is EPEVTQTPSHQVTQMGQEVILRCVPISNHLYFYWYRQILGQKVEFLVSFYNNEISEKSEIFDDQFSVERPDGSNFTLKIRSTKLEDSAMYFCASSEASGRNIQYFGAGTRLSVL.

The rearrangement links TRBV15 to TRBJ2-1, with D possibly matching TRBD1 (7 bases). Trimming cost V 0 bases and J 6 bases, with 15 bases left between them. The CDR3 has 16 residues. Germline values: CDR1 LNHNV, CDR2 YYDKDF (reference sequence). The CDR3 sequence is CATSRDRAGGSNEQFF. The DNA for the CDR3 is TGTGCCACCAGCAGAGATAGGGCAGGGGGGAGCAATGAGCAGTTCTTC.

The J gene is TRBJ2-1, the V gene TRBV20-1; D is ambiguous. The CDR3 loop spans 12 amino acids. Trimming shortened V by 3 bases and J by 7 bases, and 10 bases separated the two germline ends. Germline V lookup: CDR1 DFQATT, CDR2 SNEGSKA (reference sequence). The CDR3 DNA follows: TGCAGTGCTAGTGTCAGTAAGAATGAGCAGTTCTTC. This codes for CSASVSKNEQFF.

The CDR3 nucleotides are TGTGCTAGTGGTTTGGGAAACAACTTATTAGGTGAAAAACTGTTTTTT. Translated, it gives CASGLGNNLLGEKLFF. The V and J genes are TRBV12-5 and TRBJ1-4; D ambiguous. The germline CDR1 and CDR2 sequences are LGHNT and FRNRAP. The CDR3 is 16 residues long. V was shortened by 1 base and J by 7 bases, with 16 bases between the two germline ends.

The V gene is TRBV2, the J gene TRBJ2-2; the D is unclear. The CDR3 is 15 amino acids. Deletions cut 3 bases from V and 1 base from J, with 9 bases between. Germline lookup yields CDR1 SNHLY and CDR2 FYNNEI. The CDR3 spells CASSEARGNTGELFF. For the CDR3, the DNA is TGTGCCAGCAGTGAGGCGCGAGGGAACACCGGGGAGCTGTTTTTT. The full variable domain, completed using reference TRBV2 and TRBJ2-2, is EPEVTQTPSHQVTQMGQEVILRCVPISNHLYFYWYRQILGQKVEFLVSFYNNEISEKSEIFDDQFSVERPDGSNFTLKIRSTKLEDSAMYFCASSEARGNTGELFFGEGSRLTVL.

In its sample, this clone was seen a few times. In DNA, the CDR3 is TGCAGTGCTAGAGATCACGGGGAGCAGTTCTTC. Its protein product is CSARDHGEQFF. This chain connects TRBV20-1 to TRBJ2-1; D gene unclear. Trimming pared 0 bases from V and 10 bases from J, leaving 7 bases between. The CDR3 loop spans 11 amino acids. CDR1 and CDR2 (germline): DFQATT, SNEGSKA (reference sequence).

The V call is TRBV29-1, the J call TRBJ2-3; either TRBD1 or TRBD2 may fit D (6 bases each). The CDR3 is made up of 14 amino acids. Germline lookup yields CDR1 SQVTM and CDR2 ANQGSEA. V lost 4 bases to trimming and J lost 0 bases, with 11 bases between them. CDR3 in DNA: TGCAGCGTTGTGTGGGGGGCTAGCACAGATACGCAGTATTTT. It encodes CSVVWGASTDTQYF.

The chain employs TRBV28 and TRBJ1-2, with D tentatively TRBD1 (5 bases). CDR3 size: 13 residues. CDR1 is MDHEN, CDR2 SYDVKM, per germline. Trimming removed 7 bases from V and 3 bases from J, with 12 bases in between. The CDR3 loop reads CASTSLGDYGYTF. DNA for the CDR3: TGTGCCAGCACCTCTCTGGGGGACTATGGCTACACCTTC.

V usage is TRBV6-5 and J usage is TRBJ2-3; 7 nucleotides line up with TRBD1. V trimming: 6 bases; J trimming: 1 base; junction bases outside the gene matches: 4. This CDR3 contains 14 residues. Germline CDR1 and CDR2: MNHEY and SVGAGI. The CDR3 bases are TGTGCCAGCAGCCTAGACAGGGGCACAGATACGCAGTATTTT. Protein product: CASSLDRGTDTQYF.

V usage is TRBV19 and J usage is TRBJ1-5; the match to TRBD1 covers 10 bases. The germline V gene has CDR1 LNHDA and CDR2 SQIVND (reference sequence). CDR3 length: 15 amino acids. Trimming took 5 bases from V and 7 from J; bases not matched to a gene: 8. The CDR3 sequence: CASSPGQGFGQPQHF. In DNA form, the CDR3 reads TGTGCCAGTAGTCCGGGACAGGGGTTCGGACAGCCCCAGCATTTT.

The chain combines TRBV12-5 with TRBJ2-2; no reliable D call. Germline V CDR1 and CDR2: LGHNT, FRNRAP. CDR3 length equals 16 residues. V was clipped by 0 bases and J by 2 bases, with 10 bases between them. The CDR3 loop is CASGLVLGKNTGELFF. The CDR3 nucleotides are TGTGCTAGTGGTTTGGTACTGGGGAAAAACACCGGGGAGCTGTTTTTT. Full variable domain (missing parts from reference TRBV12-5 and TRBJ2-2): DARVTQTPRHKVTEMGQEVTMRCQPILGHNTVFWYRQTMMQGLELLAYFRNRAPLDDSGMPKDRFSAEMPDATLATLKIQPSEPRDSAVYFCASGLVLGKNTGELFFGEGSRLTVL.

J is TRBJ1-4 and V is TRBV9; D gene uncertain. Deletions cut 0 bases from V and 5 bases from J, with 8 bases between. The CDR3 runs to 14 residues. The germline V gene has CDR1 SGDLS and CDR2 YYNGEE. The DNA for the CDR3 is TGTGCCAGCAGCGTAGAGGGAAGGAATGAAAAACTGTTTTTT. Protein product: CASSVEGRNEKLFF.

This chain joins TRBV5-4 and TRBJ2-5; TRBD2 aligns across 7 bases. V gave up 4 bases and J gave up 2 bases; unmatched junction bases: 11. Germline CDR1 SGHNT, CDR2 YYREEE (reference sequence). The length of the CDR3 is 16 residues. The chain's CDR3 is CASSPPMAGAQETQYF. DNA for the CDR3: TGTGCCAGCAGCCCGCCGATGGCGGGAGCTCAAGAGACCCAGTACTTC.

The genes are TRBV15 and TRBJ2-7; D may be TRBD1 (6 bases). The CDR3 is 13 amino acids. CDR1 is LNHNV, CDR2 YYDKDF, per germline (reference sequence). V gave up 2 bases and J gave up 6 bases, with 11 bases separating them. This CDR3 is CATSRHRVGEQYF. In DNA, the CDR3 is TGTGCCACCAGCAGACACAGGGTCGGCGAGCAGTACTTC.

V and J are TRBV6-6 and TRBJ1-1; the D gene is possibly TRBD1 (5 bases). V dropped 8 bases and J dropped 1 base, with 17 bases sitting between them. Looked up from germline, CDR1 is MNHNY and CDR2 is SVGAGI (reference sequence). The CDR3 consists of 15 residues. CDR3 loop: CASLGGFLGNTEAFF. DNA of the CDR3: TGTGCCAGCCTTGGGGGGTTCTTGGGGAACACTGAAGCTTTCTTT.

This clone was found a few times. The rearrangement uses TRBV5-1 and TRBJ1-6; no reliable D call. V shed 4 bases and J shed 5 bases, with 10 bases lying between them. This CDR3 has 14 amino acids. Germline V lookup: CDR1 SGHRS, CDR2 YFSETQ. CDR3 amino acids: CASSPDGDNSPLHF. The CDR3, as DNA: TGCGCCAGCAGCCCGGACGGAGATAATTCACCCCTCCACTTT.

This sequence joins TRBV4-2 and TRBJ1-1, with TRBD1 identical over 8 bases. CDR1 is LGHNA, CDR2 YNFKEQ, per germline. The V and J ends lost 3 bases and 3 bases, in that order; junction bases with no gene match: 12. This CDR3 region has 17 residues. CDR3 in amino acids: CASSQVGTGLQYTEAFF. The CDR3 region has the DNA TGTGCCAGCAGCCAGGTCGGGACAGGCCTTCAGTACACTGAAGCTTTCTTT.

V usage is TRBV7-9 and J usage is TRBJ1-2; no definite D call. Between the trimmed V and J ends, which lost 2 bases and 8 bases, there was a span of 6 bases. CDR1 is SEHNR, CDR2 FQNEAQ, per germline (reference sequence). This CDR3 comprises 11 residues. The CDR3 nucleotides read TGTGCCAGCAGCTTATTCGGCGGCTACACCTTC. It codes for CASSLFGGYTF.

The CDR3 sequence is CASSVGQATYEQYF. The CDR3 DNA sequence: TGTGCCAGCAGCGTGGGACAGGCGACCTACGAGCAGTACTTC. The chain is built from TRBV9 and TRBJ2-7; 8 bases are a match to TRBD1. V lost 2 bases and J lost 2; bases outside the gene matches: 3. Germline lookup yields CDR1 SGDLS and CDR2 YYNGEE. The CDR3 has 14 residues.

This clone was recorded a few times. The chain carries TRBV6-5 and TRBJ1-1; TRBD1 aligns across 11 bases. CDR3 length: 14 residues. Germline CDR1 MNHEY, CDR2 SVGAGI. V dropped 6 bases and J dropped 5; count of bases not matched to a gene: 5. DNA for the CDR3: TGTGCCAGCAGCTCGGACAGGGGGCGTACTGAAGCTTTCTTT. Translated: CASSSDRGRTEAFF.

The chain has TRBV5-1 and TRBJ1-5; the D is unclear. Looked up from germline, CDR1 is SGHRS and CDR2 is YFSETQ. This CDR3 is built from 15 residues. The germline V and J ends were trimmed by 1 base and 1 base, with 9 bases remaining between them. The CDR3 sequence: CASSLSWGSNQPQHF. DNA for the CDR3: TGCGCCAGCAGCTTGTCTTGGGGAAGCAATCAGCCCCAGCATTTT.

CDR3 region: CASSKRPQFNEKLFF. Written as DNA, the CDR3 is TGTGCCAGCAGCAAAAGGCCACAGTTTAATGAAAAACTGTTTTTT. V and J are TRBV21-1 and TRBJ1-4; the table's D gene call, TRBD1, was not cross checked with the DNA. TRBV21-1 is designated a pseudogene. This CDR3 is built from 15 residues.

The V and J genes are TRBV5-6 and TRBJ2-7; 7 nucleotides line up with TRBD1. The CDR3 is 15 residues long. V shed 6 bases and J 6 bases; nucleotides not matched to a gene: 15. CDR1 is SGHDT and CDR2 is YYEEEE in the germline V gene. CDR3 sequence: CASTSSRQGVGEQYF. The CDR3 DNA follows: TGTGCCAGCACCTCGTCAAGACAGGGAGTGGGCGAGCAGTACTTC.

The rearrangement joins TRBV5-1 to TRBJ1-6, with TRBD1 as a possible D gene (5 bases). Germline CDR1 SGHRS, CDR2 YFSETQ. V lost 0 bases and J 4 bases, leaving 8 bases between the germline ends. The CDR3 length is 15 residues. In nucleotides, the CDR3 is TGCGCCAGCAGCTTGGACGGGGGTTATAATTCACCCCTCCACTTT. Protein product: CASSLDGGYNSPLHF.

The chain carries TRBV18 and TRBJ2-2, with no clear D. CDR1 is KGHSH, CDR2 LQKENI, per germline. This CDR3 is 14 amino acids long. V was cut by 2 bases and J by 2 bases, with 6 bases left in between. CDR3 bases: TGTGCCAGCTCACCAGGTACAAACACCGGGGAGCTGTTTTTT. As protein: CASSPGTNTGELFF.

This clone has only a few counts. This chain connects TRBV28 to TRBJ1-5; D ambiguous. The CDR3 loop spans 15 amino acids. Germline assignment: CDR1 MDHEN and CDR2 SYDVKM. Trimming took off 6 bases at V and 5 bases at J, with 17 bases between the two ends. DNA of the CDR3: TGTGCCAGCAGGGGCGGGGTATCCCGGTATCAGCCCCAGCATTTT. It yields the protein CASRGGVSRYQPQHF.